These 23 T cell receptor beta chains came from one sample sequenced in a study of esophageal squamous cell carcinoma under preoperative chemotherapy. TCRdb recomputed calls from the PCR reads with MiXCR, one row per CDR3 protein. The repertoire includes roughly 10,000 distinct CDR3 sequences, around 63% of them detected once, and less than 35% sits in the top ten. Sample time point: after preoperative PTX-NDP chemotherapy. This sample was taken from a patient given preoperative chemotherapy. These receptors were collected from a human donor with esophageal squamous cell carcinoma. The donor label of this sample is uncertain.

The gene calls are TRBV6-1 and TRBJ2-1, with D hard to call. Matching the DNA end better, TRBJ2-2 makes the J call doubtful. Germline V gives CDR1 MNHNS, CDR2 SASEGT. This CDR3 is 15 amino acids long. The CDR3: CASSEAQEPYNELFF. DNA of the CDR3: TGTGCCAGCAGTGAAGCCCAGGAACCCTACAATGAGCTGTTTTTT.

This clonotype was counted ten times or more. The CDR3 reads CASSEYSTGGTQYF. The CDR3, as DNA: TGCGCCAGCAGTGAGTACTCGACCGGGGGTACGCAGTATTTT. V usage is TRBV10-1 and J usage is TRBJ2-3; TRBD2 might be the D (6 bases). V dropped 1 base and J dropped 8 bases, with 13 bases sitting between them. Germline V CDR1 and CDR2: WNHNN, SYGVQD (reference sequence). This CDR3 has 14 amino acids.

This chain connects TRBV7-2 to TRBJ2-5; D is uncertain. Germline CDR1 SGHTA, CDR2 FQGNSA. This CDR3 has 15 amino acids. The V end was cut by 2 bases, the J end by 11 bases, with 21 bases between. CDR3 protein: CASSLKEMNYNEQYF. For the CDR3, the DNA is TGTGCCAGCAGCTTAAAGGAGATGAACTACAATGAGCAGTACTTC. Supplemented by reference TRBV7-2 and TRBJ2-5, the full variable domain reads GAGVSQSPSNKVTEKGKDVELRCDPISGHTALYWYRQSLGQGLEFLIYFQGNSAPDKSGLPSDRFSAERTGGSVSTLTIQRTQQEDSAVYLCASSLKEMNYNEQYFGPGTRLLVL.

This chain joins TRBV9 and TRBJ1-1, with D unclear. The V gene lost 4 bases and the J gene lost 4 bases, with 17 bases spanning the gap. The CDR3 spans 15 residues. The germline V gene has CDR1 SGDLS and CDR2 YYNGEE. CDR3 sequence reads: CASSPGPRPVTEAFF. CDR3 nucleotides: TGTGCCAGCAGCCCCGGACCGCGGCCGGTCACTGAAGCTTTCTTT.

J is TRBJ2-3 and V is TRBV10-2, with D maybe TRBD2 (6 bases). The closer fit of TRBJ2-7 to the DNA end suggests the J call may be wrong. The germline CDR1 and CDR2 sequences are WSHSY and SAAADI. This CDR3 is built from 18 residues. CDR3 in DNA: TGCGCCAGCAGTGAGTCGGGTTCGGCGGGGTGTGACACAGATACGCAGTACTTC. The encoded protein is CASSESGSAGCDTDTQYF.

This clonotype was recorded only once. The gene calls are TRBV11-1 and TRBJ2-4, with D perhaps matching TRBD2 (6 bases). V was shortened by 1 base and J by 13 bases, with 23 bases between the two germline ends. The CDR3 is 16 residues long. CDR1 is SGHAT, CDR2 FQDESV, per germline (reference sequence). The CDR3 spells CASSLVAGWSYNEQYF. CDR3 bases: TGTGCCAGCAGCTTAGTGGCGGGGTGGTCCTACAATGAGCAGTACTTC.

J is TRBJ2-4 and V is TRBV6-1; 9 bases fit TRBD1. V shed 6 bases and J 7 bases; nucleotides not matched to a gene: 13. This CDR3 is 16 amino acids long. Germline assignment: CDR1 MNHNS and CDR2 SASEGT. The CDR3 DNA reads as TGTGCCAGCAGCCGACAGGGGGTAGGGGACGAGAACATTCAGTACTTC. Encoded protein: CASSRQGVGDENIQYF.

The chain recombines TRBV27 with TRBJ2-3; either TRBD1 or TRBD2 may supply D (5 bases each). The J call may be incorrect, as the DNA end agrees better with TRBJ2-7. CDR3 length equals 16 residues. Germline CDR1 reads MNHEY; CDR2 reads SMNVEV (reference sequence). Here the CDR3 reads CASSYRPGPRNYEQYF. The CDR3 DNA follows: TGTGCCAGCAGCTACCGACCGGGACCTAGGAACTACGAGCAGTACTTC.

The sample holds a few counts of this clonotype. The V and J genes are TRBV7-8 and TRBJ2-1; unclear D gene. The CDR3 consists of 12 residues. CDR1 and CDR2 from the germline V gene are SGHVS and FQNEAQ. V gave up 1 base and J gave up 9 bases, with 7 bases separating them. Here the CDR3 reads CASSLDGPEQFF. The CDR3 bases are TGTGCCAGCAGCTTAGACGGGCCTGAGCAGTTCTTC. Supplemented by reference TRBV7-8 and TRBJ2-1, the full variable domain reads GAGVSQSPRYKVAKRGQDVALRCDPISGHVSLFWYQQALGQGPEFLTYFQNEAQLDKSGLPSDRFFAERPEGSVSTLKIQRTQQEDSAVYLCASSLDGPEQFFGPGTRLTVL.

About this clonotype: The conserved phenylalanine or tryptophan normally closing the CDR3 is absent here, so this likely arose from a read error. The DNA is left out, because the CDR3 cannot be placed on it with certainty; the CDR3 is given as TCRdb lists it. The chain links TRBV9 to TRBJ2-4. The CDR3 comprises 8 residues, both ends counted. Germline CDR1 is SGDLS and CDR2 is YYNGEE. CDR3 region: CRDGFSTC.

Points on this clonotype: No conserved phenylalanine or tryptophan ends this CDR3, so it is likely a read error. V usage is TRBV6-1 and J usage is TRBJ2-1; 11 bases are a match to TRBD2. Germline CDR1 is MNHNS and CDR2 is SASEGT. The CDR3 is 17 amino acids. J lost 0 bases, V lost 6 bases, and 7 bases had no gene match. CDR3: CASRTGLADSSYNEQFL. The DNA of the CDR3 is TGTGCCAGCAGAACGGGACTAGCGGATAGCTCCTACAATGAGCAGTTCTTA.

As regards this clonotype: An end of the junction differs from the germline gene, which may be a read error. The chain is built from TRBV6-1 and TRBJ2-5; D is perhaps TRBD1 or TRBD2 (5 bases each). This CDR3 is 16 amino acids long. The germline V gene encodes CDR1 MNHNS and CDR2 SASEGT. The CDR3 loop reads CACREFGGSDPETQYF. The CDR3 DNA is TGTGCCTGCAGGGAATTTGGGGGAAGCGACCCAGAGACCCAGTACTTT.

This chain joins TRBV10-2 and TRBJ2-3; 8 nucleotides match TRBD2. CDR3 length: 18 amino acids. With 0 bases clipped from V and 9 bases from J, the junction kept 17 bases outside the gene matches. CDR1 and CDR2 from the germline V gene are WSHSY and SAAADI. The CDR3 spells CASSESGSGGCDKETQYF. The CDR3 DNA reads as TGCGCCAGCAGTGAGTCGGGGTCGGGGGGGTGCGACAAAGAGACGCAGTATTTT.

The chain carries TRBV6-1 and TRBJ2-7; TRBD2 matches 9 bases. The V gene's germline CDR1 is MNHNS and CDR2 SASEGT. Unmatched junction bases numbered 2, after V lost 2 bases and J lost 0 bases. The CDR3 totals 15 residues. The CDR3 region has the DNA TGTGCCAGCAGTGAATTTAGCGGGAGCTCCTACGAGCAGTACTTC. Translation: CASSEFSGSSYEQYF.

This clonotype has a single count. This rearrangement joins TRBV6-1 to TRBJ2-2; 12 bases are a match to TRBD2. The end of the DNA fits TRBJ2-3 better, so the J call may be wrong. The CDR3 spans 22 residues. In germline, CDR1 is MNHNS, CDR2 SASEGT. The CDR3 coding sequence is TGTGCCAGCAGGGGGACTAAGCGGGGGCCGGGACTAGCGGGTGTGGAGCCAGATGAGCAGTATTTT. As protein: CASRGTKRGPGLAGVEPDEQYF.

The sample holds many counts of this clonotype. V gene TRBV6-1 combines with J gene TRBJ2-7; D not resolved. Trimming shortened V by 7 bases and J by 2 bases, and 24 bases separated the two germline ends. Per the germline V gene, CDR1 is MNHNS and CDR2 is SASEGT. This CDR3 spans 17 amino acids. CDR3 sequence (DNA): TGTGCCAGCACTAATATGAATTGGAGAAACACCCCCTACGAGCAGTACTTC. Translating it yields CASTNMNWRNTPYEQYF.

This clonotype was counted between two and nine times. The V gene is TRBV6-1, the J gene TRBJ2-1, with a possible D match to TRBD1 (5 bases). V was trimmed by 1 base and J by 4 bases, leaving 29 bases between them. The CDR3 totals 21 residues. CDR1 and CDR2 (germline): MNHNS, SASEGT. The CDR3 DNA sequence: TGTGCCAGCAGTGAAGAGGGGCTTTTGGGGCAGGTAAAAACCAAATACAATGAGCAGTTCTTC. This encodes CASSEEGLLGQVKTKYNEQFF.

This clonotype was counted only a few times. V gene TRBV7-2 combines with J gene TRBJ2-1, with TRBD2 matching 7 bases. Trimming cost V 1 base and J 13 bases; bases outside gene matches: 16. CDR1 is SGHTA, CDR2 FQGNSA, per germline. The CDR3 has 16 residues. CDR3 sequence (DNA): TGTGCCAGCAGCTTAGGTGGTAGCGGGTCTCAAGAGACCCAGTTCTTC. Protein product: CASSLGGSGSQETQFF.

The chain combines TRBV7-2 with TRBJ2-4; D might be TRBD2 (7 bases). Germline V gives CDR1 SGHTA, CDR2 FQGNSA. The length of the CDR3 is 13 residues. V dropped 5 bases and J dropped 7 bases, with 12 bases sitting between them. The CDR3 DNA reads TGTGCCAGCAGCGGAGGGGGGGCGAACATTCAGTACTTC. Its protein product is CASSGGGANIQYF. Drawing the rest from reference TRBV7-2 and TRBJ2-4, the complete variable domain is GAGVSQSPSNKVTEKGKDVELRCDPISGHTALYWYRQSLGQGLEFLIYFQGNSAPDKSGLPSDRFSAERTGGSVSTLTIQRTQQEDSAVYLCASSGGGANIQYFGAGTRLSVL.

This clonotype was observed a handful of times. The chain joins TRBV27 to TRBJ2-3, with 11 bases fitting TRBD2. Germline V lookup: CDR1 MNHEY, CDR2 SMNVEV (reference sequence). J was trimmed by 4 bases and V by 5 bases; bases with no gene match: 14. CDR3 length: 18 residues. CDR3: CASSPHTSGRLGADTQYF. DNA of the CDR3: TGTGCCAGCAGTCCCCATACTAGCGGGAGATTGGGTGCAGATACGCAGTATTTT.

By sample fraction, this clonotype is medium-sized. The rearrangement uses TRBV10-2 and TRBJ2-1, with 13 bases matching TRBD2. This CDR3 has 15 residues. Germline CDR1 and CDR2: WSHSY and SAAADI. Unmatched junction bases numbered 6, after V lost 6 bases and J lost 7 bases. The CDR3 is CASRLGTSGTNEQFF. CDR3 DNA sequence: TGCGCCAGCAGGCTCGGGACTAGCGGGACGAATGAGCAGTTCTTC.

This clonotype is labeled medium-sized. The chain joins TRBV5-5 to TRBJ2-5, with 9 bases that match TRBD1. CDR3 length: 17 residues. V was clipped by 2 bases and J by 5 bases; unmatched bases: 13. The V gene's germline CDR1 is SGHKS and CDR2 YYEKEE (reference sequence). The CDR3 protein is CASSFPGQGWSGETQYF. Written as DNA, the CDR3 is TGTGCCAGCAGCTTCCCGGGACAGGGATGGTCCGGGGAGACCCAGTACTTC.

V gene TRBV7-2 combines with J gene TRBJ2-5; 9 bases are shared with TRBD2. CDR1 is SGHTA and CDR2 is FQGNSA in the germline V gene. The V segment lost 1 base and the J segment 11 bases; nucleotides outside the gene matches: 14. This CDR3 region has 16 residues. CDR3 coding DNA: TGTGCCAGCAGCTTAGTAGCGGGAGAGGTCACATGGGAGCAGTACTTC. It yields the protein CASSLVAGEVTWEQYF.